A selection of T cell receptor beta chains follows, all from one sample in a study of blood T cell repertoires in COVID-19. Only in-frame clones appear in the TCRdb table, and some are missing; sequencing was by immunoSEQ multiplex PCR. The sample holds some 280,000 clones; about nine tenths are singletons and the top ten take 3%. Material for sequencing was peripheral blood. The receptors were sampled from a woman in her 30s with active or convalescent COVID-19. CDR3s include the opening cysteine and the closing phenylalanine or tryptophan. A D gene is named only where the DNA matches it firmly. Expanded clones are given a class, and other clones once, few, many or no size at all.

length	V	J	D	size	DNA	CDR3
14	TRBV9	TRBJ2-3	NA	NA	TGTGCCAGCACCCGAGGGGGTGGCACAGATACGCAGTATTTT	CASTRGGGTDTQYF
15	TRBV9	TRBJ2-3	TRBD2	NA	TGTGCCAGCAGCGTACGGGAGGGGTCCACAGATACGCAGTATTTT	CASSVREGSTDTQYF
16	TRBV5-1	TRBJ2-3	TRBD1	NA	TGCGCCAGCAGCAAATTGACAGGGGGCGAGGCAGATACGCAGTATTTT	CASSKLTGGEADTQYF
16	TRBV5-6	TRBJ2-1	NA	NA	TGTGCCAGCAGTTCATTCACTCTGGGGGGATACAATGAGCAGTTCTTC	CASSSFTLGGYNEQFF
14	TRBV7-2	TRBJ2-1	NA	NA	TGTGCCAGCAGCTACCGGACGGGAGACAATGAGCAGTTCTTC	CASSYRTGDNEQFF
14	TRBV6-5	TRBJ1-2	TRBD1	NA	TGTGCCAGCAGTACTACAGGGGGCAGCTATGGCTACACCTTC	CASSTTGGSYGYTF
13	TRBV7-8	TRBJ2-1	NA	once	TGTGCCAGCAGCATAGACAGGACGGGTGAGCAGTTCTTC	CASSIDRTGEQFF
17	TRBV30	TRBJ1-5	NA	NA	TGTGCCTGGAGTGCGGGATCACTAAGTAATAGCAATCAGCCCCAGCATTTT	CAWSAGSLSNSNQPQHF
18	TRBV12-2	TRBJ2-6	NA	once	TGTGCAAGTCGCTTACAGGGGTGTTTTTCGACGGGGGCCAACGTCCTGACTTTC	CASRLQGCFSTGANVLTF
13	TRBV12-3/TRBV12-4	TRBJ2-7	TRBD1	NA	TGTGCCAGCAGTTTAAACAGGGGGGATGAGCAGTACTTC	CASSLNRGDEQYF
15	TRBV19	TRBJ1-6	NA	NA	TGTGCCAGTTGTCGTCGGGACTCCTATAATTCACCCCTCCACTTT	CASCRRDSYNSPLHF
14	TRBV18	TRBJ1-1	TRBD1	few	TGTGCCAGCTCACGACAGGGCGGGAACACTGAAGCTTTCTTT	CASSRQGGNTEAFF
12	TRBV13	TRBJ1-1	NA	once	TGTGCCAGCTGTTGGGGGCGGACTGAAGCTTTCTTT	CASCWGRTEAFF
15	TRBV5-4	TRBJ1-3	TRBD1	NA	TGTGCCAGCAGCCTGGAACAGGGGTATGGAAACACCATATATTTT	CASSLEQGYGNTIYF
14	TRBV9	TRBJ2-7	NA	NA	TGTGCCAGCAGCGTAGGAAAGGGGCCCTACGAGCAGTACTTC	CASSVGKGPYEQYF
16	TRBV7-3	TRBJ1-3	NA	NA	TGTGCCAGCAGCTTGGGTCCCGTGGAGGATGGAAACACCATATATTTT	CASSLGPVEDGNTIYF
14	TRBV29-1	TRBJ1-5	NA	NA	TGCAGCGTTGCGTCAGATTATAGCAATCAGCCCCAGCATTTT	CSVASDYSNQPQHF
18	TRBV5-1	TRBJ2-7	TRBD2	NA	TGCGCCAGCAGCCAATTCATGACTAGCGGGGGGGCCACCTACGAGCAGTACTTC	CASSQFMTSGGATYEQYF
13	TRBV7-3	TRBJ1-1	NA	few	TGTGCCAGCAGTAAACTTGCGGACACTGAAGCTTTCTTT	CASSKLADTEAFF
12	TRBV27	TRBJ1-5	TRBD1	NA	TGTGCCACCGGGACAGGGAATCAGCCCCAGCATTTT	CATGTGNQPQHF
18	TRBV30	TRBJ1-6	TRBD1	NA	TGTGCCTGGAGTACCCCGGGACAGGGGGTTCGGGGCAATTCACCCCTCCACTTT	CAWSTPGQGVRGNSPLHF
14	TRBV9	TRBJ2-5	TRBD1	few	TGTGCCAGCAGCGTAGGGACAGGGGAGGAGACCCAGTACTTC	CASSVGTGEETQYF
16	TRBV6-5	TRBJ1-1	TRBD1	once	TGTGCCAGCAGTTACGGGACAGCCCCTAAGTCCACTGAAGCTTTCTTT	CASSYGTAPKSTEAFF
13	TRBV6-5	TRBJ2-7	NA	NA	TGTGCCAGCATCGGCGGGTCCTCCTACGAGCAGTACTTC	CASIGGSSYEQYF
14	TRBV28	TRBJ2-1	TRBD2	NA	TGTGCCAGTAAGGGACTAGCGCGAAGCAATGAGCAGTTCTTC	CASKGLARSNEQFF
16	TRBV2	TRBJ2-2	TRBD2	NA	TGTGCCAGCAGCGACCTAGCGGGGGAACTCACCGGGGAGCTGTTTTTT	CASSDLAGELTGELFF